This passage covers 7 T cell receptor beta chains from one sample sequenced in a study of CD4 T cells in relation to SARS-CoV-2 and coronaviruses (dated by TCRdb to 2020 to 2023). Which antigens these TCRs recognize remains unknown. The receptor library was made with the immunoSEQ multiplex PCR assay. TCRdb retrieved this table from immuneACCESS and kept in-frame rearrangements only. Not all clones are present; in checked studies, unresolved V genes account for under half, and no reason is known for the remainder. The table for this sample lists more than 20,000 clones; about three fifths of them were counted only once. About 10% of the sample is held by the ten biggest clonotypes. CD4+ T cells from unexposed donors were collected before the COVID-19 pandemic (2011-2018). The EasySep CD4+ T cell isolation kit was used to isolate CD4+ T cells once the cultures had run for about 11 days. The sample comprised CD4+ T cells from PBMCs, cultured in vitro. The receptors originated from a human donor in good health.

In this sample, this clone turned up a few times. The chain uses TRBV6-5 and TRBJ2-2; tentative D call: TRBD2 (5 bases). With 7 bases removed from V and 5 bases from J, the gap between germline ends came to 17 bases. Germline V lookup: CDR1 MNHEY, CDR2 SVGAGI. This CDR3 region has 15 residues. The CDR3 nucleotides read TGTGCCAGCAACAACCGGGGTCCACATACCGGGGAGCTGTTTTTT. It encodes CASNNRGPHTGELFF.

This clone was picked up a small number of times. J is TRBJ1-4 and V is TRBV4-3; D gene uncertain. This CDR3 is 16 amino acids long. Germline CDR1 LGHNA, CDR2 YSLEER. V was cut by 1 base and J by 2 bases, with 11 bases left in between. This chain's CDR3 is CASSQGERTTNEKLFF. The CDR3 region has the DNA TGCGCCAGCAGCCAAGGGGAACGGACGACTAATGAAAAACTGTTTTTT.

A word on this clone: The sample has other DNA sequences that encode this CDR3 too. This chain connects TRBV11-2 to TRBJ2-5, with D possibly TRBD1 on 5 matching bases. CDR1 is SGHAT and CDR2 is FQNNGV in the germline V gene. The CDR3 is 13 amino acids. The ends were cut back, 5 bases at V and 2 bases at J, with 9 bases in the middle. The CDR3 loop is CASSRDRQETQYF. The CDR3 DNA sequence: TGTGCCAGCAGCCGTGACAGACAAGAGACCCAGTACTTC. The whole variable domain, filled in from reference TRBV11-2 and TRBJ2-5, reads EAGVAQSPRYKIIEKRQSVAFWCNPISGHATLYWYQQILGQGPKLLIQFQNNGVVDDSQLPKDRFSAERLKGVDSTLKIQPAKLEDSAVYLCASSRDRQETQYFGPGTRLLVL.

The gene calls are TRBV9 and TRBJ2-1, with 12 bases fitting TRBD2. This CDR3 spans 18 amino acids. V shed 2 bases and J 0 bases; nucleotides not matched to a gene: 6. Germline-derived CDR1 and CDR2 are SGDLS and YYNGEE. This CDR3 is CASSVSSGGAHSYNEQFF. As DNA, the CDR3 is TGTGCCAGCAGCGTCTCTAGCGGGGGGGCCCACTCCTACAATGAGCAGTTCTTC. Looking up the rest from reference TRBV9 and TRBJ2-1 gives the full variable domain: DSGVTQTPKHLITATGQRVTLRCSPRSGDLSVYWYQQSLDQGLQFLIQYYNGEERAKGNILERFSAQQFPDLHSELNLSSLELGDSALYFCASSVSSGGAHSYNEQFFGPGTRLTVL.

A few counts support this clone. V gene TRBV5-1 combines with J gene TRBJ2-1; D unclear. This CDR3 is built from 16 residues. In germline, CDR1 is SGHRS, CDR2 YFSETQ. Trimming shortened V by 0 bases and J by 6 bases, and 16 bases separated the two germline ends. The CDR3 DNA is TGCGCCAGCAGCTTGGAGGGCAGCAGCCCGAGCAATGAGCAGTTCTTC. The encoded protein is CASSLEGSSPSNEQFF.

The chain recombines TRBV7-2 with TRBJ1-2; no reliable D call. The CDR3 has 15 residues. Germline lookup yields CDR1 SGHTA and CDR2 FQGNSA. V was cut by 1 base and J by 7 bases, with 16 bases left in between. The CDR3 region has the DNA TGTGCCAGCAGCTTAGGACGGACGTGGCCAGGTGGCTACACCTTC. This gives the protein CASSLGRTWPGGYTF.

The chain uses TRBV6-2 or TRBV6-3 and TRBJ2-7; 8 bases align to TRBD1. Germline V gene lookup returns CDR1 MNHEY and CDR2 SVGEGT. This CDR3 has 16 amino acids. V dropped 5 bases and J dropped 1; count of bases not matched to a gene: 10. CDR3 sequence: CASSPRGQGASYEQYF. Written as DNA, the CDR3 is TGTGCCAGCAGTCCCCGAGGGCAGGGGGCGTCCTACGAGCAGTACTTC.